A single sample is the source of the 16 T cell receptor beta chains below, sequenced in a study of early T cells in non-severe SARS-CoV-2 infection. TCRdb analysed the 5' RACE reads with MiXCR anew, one entry per CDR3 protein. The data hold roughly 47,000 distinct CDR3 sequences, with approximately 22% observed a single time. The sequenced sample was whole blood, obtained at baseline. Receptors originate from an adult who was a healthcare worker with PCR-confirmed SARS-CoV-2 infection or an uninfected control (not recorded which).

This chain uses TRBV7-8 with TRBJ2-3, with TRBD1 as a possible D gene (5 bases). This CDR3 is built from 14 residues. The germline V and J ends were trimmed by 2 bases and 6 bases, with 12 bases remaining between them. Germline CDR1 reads SGHVS; CDR2 reads FQNEAQ. The CDR3 loop is CASSLSLGVDTQYF. The CDR3 region has the DNA TGTGCCAGCAGCTTAAGCCTAGGGGTGGATACGCAGTATTTT.

The chain uses TRBV29-1 and TRBJ2-5, with TRBD1 identical over 8 bases. In germline, CDR1 is SQVTM, CDR2 ANQGSEA. The V gene end was trimmed by 7 bases and the J gene end by 5 bases; junction bases not matched to a gene: 9. The CDR3 runs to 13 residues. CDR3 sequence (DNA): TGCAGCGCCCGACAGGGGCAGGGGGAGACCCAGTACTTC. It codes for CSARQGQGETQYF. Full variable domain (remainder filled in from reference TRBV29-1 and TRBJ2-5): SAVISQKPSRDICQRGTSLTIQCQVDSQVTMMFWYRQQPGQSLTLIATANQGSEATYESGFVIDKFPISRPNLTFSTLTVSNMSPEDSSIYLCSARQGQGETQYFGPGTRLLVL.

The CDR3 DNA is TGTGCCAGCAGTTCCCTTGACAGGGTCAATCAGCCCCAGCATTTT. Its protein product is CASSSLDRVNQPQHF. The chain recombines TRBV27 with TRBJ1-5; 7 nucleotides match TRBD1. With V trimmed by 4 bases and J by 3 bases, 6 bases remained unmatched. The V gene's germline CDR1 is MNHEY and CDR2 SMNVEV (reference sequence). The CDR3 extends over 15 amino acids.

This rearrangement joins TRBV7-6 to TRBJ1-1; D possibly corresponds to TRBD1 (5 bases). With 1 base removed from V and 1 base from J, the gap between germline ends came to 10 bases. Germline V gene sequence: CDR1 SGHVS, CDR2 FNYEAQ. The CDR3 sequence is 15 residues long. Written as DNA, the CDR3 is TGTGCCAGCAGCTTAGTAGGGACCCCGAACACTGAAGCTTTCTTT. Amino acids: CASSLVGTPNTEAFF.

This clonotype showed up just a few times. The chain has TRBV3-1 and TRBJ2-2; 7 nucleotides line up with TRBD1. CDR3 length: 15 residues. Germline trimming cut 1 base from V and 5 bases from J; bases unmatched to any gene: 4. Germline V gene sequence: CDR1 LGHDT, CDR2 YNNKEL (reference sequence). CDR3 loop: CASSQGDRQTGELFF. In DNA, the CDR3 is TGTGCCAGCAGCCAAGGGGACAGACAGACCGGGGAGCTGTTTTTT.

J is TRBJ1-1 and V is TRBV19; weak D call: TRBD1 (6 bases). CDR3 length equals 15 residues. V shed 3 bases and J shed 1 base, with 12 bases lying between them. Germline V lookup: CDR1 LNHDA, CDR2 SQIVND (reference sequence). CDR3 sequence: CASSIGGAPNTEAFF. The CDR3 DNA follows: TGTGCCAGTAGTATTGGGGGGGCCCCGAACACTGAAGCTTTCTTT. The variable domain in full, with the rest retrieved from reference TRBV19 and TRBJ1-1, is DGGITQSPKYLFRKEGQNVTLSCEQNLNHDAMYWYRQDPGQGLRLIYYSQIVNDFQKGDIAEGYSVSREKKESFPLTVTSAQKNPTAFYLCASSIGGAPNTEAFFGQGTRLTVV.

Ten or more counts support this clonotype. V is TRBV12-3 or TRBV12-4 and J is TRBJ2-3, with 9 bases that match TRBD2. This CDR3 contains 14 residues. V gave up 6 bases and J gave up 2 bases; unmatched junction bases: 3. CDR3 residues: CASRIAGVTDTQYF. As DNA, the CDR3 is TGTGCCAGCAGGATAGCGGGAGTCACAGATACGCAGTATTTT.

V usage is TRBV11-1 and J usage is TRBJ2-1, with TRBD1 identical over 7 bases. V dropped 4 bases and J dropped 9; count of bases not matched to a gene: 3. The CDR3 has 12 residues. CDR1 is SGHAT and CDR2 is FQDESV in the germline V gene (reference sequence). The CDR3 DNA follows: TGTGCCAGCAGCTCACAGGGGAGTGAGCAGTTCTTC. Amino acids: CASSSQGSEQFF. The complete variable domain, with remaining parts taken from reference TRBV11-1 and TRBJ2-1, reads EAEVAQSPRYKITEKSQAVAFWCDPISGHATLYWYRQILGQGPELLVQFQDESVVDDSQLPKDRFSAERLKGVDSTLKIQPAELGDSAMYLCASSSQGSEQFFGPGTRLTVL.

V and J are TRBV5-1 and TRBJ2-5; 9 nucleotides agree with TRBD2. There are 16 residues in the CDR3. Trimming took 4 bases from V and 2 from J; bases not matched to a gene: 9. Germline values: CDR1 SGHRS, CDR2 YFSETQ. DNA for the CDR3: TGCGCCAGCAGCCGGACTTCAGCGGGGGGACAAGAGACCCAGTACTTC. It yields the protein CASSRTSAGGQETQYF. Variable domain in full (rest from reference TRBV5-1 and TRBJ2-5): KAGVTQTPRYLIKTRGQQVTLSCSPISGHRSVSWYQQTPGQGLQFLFEYFSETQRNKGNFPGRFSGRQFSNSRSEMNVSTLELGDSALYLCASSRTSAGGQETQYFGPGTRLLVL.

The rearrangement joins TRBV6-4 to TRBJ1-1; the D is unclear. Trimming cost V 9 bases and J 2 bases, with 16 bases left between them. This CDR3 region has 14 residues. Per germline, CDR1 MRHNA and CDR2 SNTAGT. The CDR3 DNA reads as TGTGCCAGTCCCAGAAGCCTCCCCAACACTGAAGCTTTCTTT. Protein sequence: CASPRSLPNTEAFF.

The gene calls are TRBV20-1 and TRBJ2-1, with 9 bases matching TRBD2. J was trimmed by 7 bases and V by 5 bases; bases with no gene match: 9. The V gene's germline CDR1 is DFQATT and CDR2 SNEGSKA (reference sequence). The CDR3 has 14 amino acids. The CDR3 here is CSALRGLAGNEQFF. The DNA for the CDR3 is TGCAGTGCTCTCCGGGGACTAGCCGGAAATGAGCAGTTCTTC.

V usage is TRBV11-2 and J usage is TRBJ2-7, with TRBD1 matching over 8 bases. V was pared by 5 bases and J by 2 bases, with 5 bases of the junction left unmatched. The CDR3 is 14 amino acids. Germline V lookup: CDR1 SGHAT, CDR2 FQNNGV. CDR3 in DNA: TGTGCCAGCAGCCCCGGGACAGGACCCTACGAGCAGTACTTC. It specifies CASSPGTGPYEQYF.

This clonotype was picked up a small number of times. The rearrangement joins TRBV7-9 to TRBJ1-2; TRBD1 agrees at 7 bases. Germline CDR1 is SEHNR and CDR2 is FQNEAQ (reference sequence). The trim removed 5 bases at V and 2 bases at J, leaving 8 bases unmatched. The CDR3 runs 15 residues. CDR3 residues: CASSPPGDRNYGYTF. The CDR3 DNA is TGTGCCAGCAGCCCCCCCGGGGACAGAAACTATGGCTACACCTTC.

In its sample, this clonotype was seen a few times. This chain links TRBV7-2 with TRBJ1-2, with TRBD1 matching over 8 bases. Germline V gives CDR1 SGHTA, CDR2 FQGNSA. This CDR3 is 16 amino acids long. With V trimmed by 1 base and J by 0 bases, 4 bases remained unmatched. CDR3: CASSLGQGIANYGYTF. DNA of the CDR3: TGTGCCAGCAGCTTAGGACAGGGGATAGCTAACTATGGCTACACCTTC.

The chain carries TRBV5-1 and TRBJ2-7; 9 bases map to TRBD1. Unmatched junction bases numbered 3, after V lost 0 bases and J lost 2 bases. Germline V CDR1 and CDR2: SGHRS, YFSETQ. This CDR3 has 15 residues. The CDR3 nucleotides are TGCGCCAGCAGCTTGGAAGGGACAGGGACCTACGAGCAGTACTTC. This codes for CASSLEGTGTYEQYF.

This clonotype has more than one count but fewer than ten. CDR3 protein: CASSFTLNTEAFF. DNA for the CDR3: TGTGCCAGCAGTTTCACATTGAACACTGAAGCTTTCTTT. This chain connects TRBV12-3 or TRBV12-4 to TRBJ1-1; D not certain. Between the trimmed V and J ends, which lost 3 bases and 0 bases, there was a span of 5 bases. The CDR3 extends over 13 amino acids.